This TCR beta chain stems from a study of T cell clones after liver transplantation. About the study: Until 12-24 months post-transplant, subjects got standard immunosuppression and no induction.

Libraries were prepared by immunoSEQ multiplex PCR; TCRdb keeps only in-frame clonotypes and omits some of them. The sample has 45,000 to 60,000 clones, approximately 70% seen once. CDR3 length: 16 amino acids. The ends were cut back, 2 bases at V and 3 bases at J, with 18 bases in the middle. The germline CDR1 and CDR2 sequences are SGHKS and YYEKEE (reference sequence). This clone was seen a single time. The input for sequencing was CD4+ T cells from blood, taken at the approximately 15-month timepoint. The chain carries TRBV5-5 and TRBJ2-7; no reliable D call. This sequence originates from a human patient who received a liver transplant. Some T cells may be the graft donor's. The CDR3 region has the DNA TGTGCCAGCAGCTTTTCGGTTCCGGGTAGAGACTACGAGCAGTACTTC. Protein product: CASSFSVPGRDYEQYF.